These T cell receptor beta chains were read from a single sample in a study of post-analysis software for immune sequencing data. A single record per CDR3 protein comes from TCRdb applying MiXCR to the PCR reads. The table shows about half a million distinct CDR3 sequences, with approximately 45% occurring only once. Sequenced input: blood. The receptors were sampled from a girl aged 5-17 years with multiple sclerosis. CDR3s include the opening cysteine and the closing phenylalanine or tryptophan. D genes are given only for firm matches. Expanded clones get a size class; other rows say once, few or many, or leave the size out.

J,D,V,size,DNA,CDR3
TRBJ2-3,TRBD2,TRBV10-3,.,TGTGCCATCAGCCAGGGACTAGCGGCGACAGATACGCAGTATTTT,CAISQGLAATDTQYF
TRBJ2-7,.,TRBV10-3,few,TGTGCCATCAGTGAAGGGAATCCCTACGAGCAGTACTTC,CAISEGNPYEQYF
TRBJ1-4,.,TRBV14,once,TGTGCCAGCAGCCCCAAGGACGGTAATGAAAAACTGTTTTTT,CASSPKDGNEKLFF
TRBJ2-1,.,TRBV15,.,TGTGCCACCAGCGGCACCGGAGGTCACAATGAGCAGTTCTTC,CATSGTGGHNEQFF
TRBJ2-7,TRBD1,TRBV7-2,.,TGTGCCAGCAGTTCAGGGGGCGGGTTCTCCTACGAGCAGTACTTC,CASSSGGGFSYEQYF
TRBJ2-7,.,TRBV3-1,.,TGTGCCAGCAGCCAAGCAAGTGGGAACGAGCAGTACTTC,CASSQASGNEQYF
TRBJ1-6,TRBD1,TRBV20-1,.,TGCAGTGCATCCGCCGGGACAGACAATTCACCCCTCCACTTT,CSASAGTDNSPLHF
TRBJ2-5,TRBD2,TRBV4-1,.,TGCGCCAGCAGCCAAAATGAACTAGCGGGAGGGGAGACCCAGTACTTC,CASSQNELAGGETQYF
TRBJ2-7,.,TRBV11-2,.,TGTGCCAGCAGCTTAGACCGGGACCCCACCTACGAGCAGTACTTC,CASSLDRDPTYEQYF
TRBJ2-7,TRBD1,TRBV2,.,TGTGCCAGCCCCGGACAGGGGGACGAGCAGTACTTC,CASPGQGDEQYF
TRBJ2-6,TRBD2,TRBV4-3,.,TGCGCCAGCAGCCAAGATGTAGCGGGGGCCGGGGCCAACGTCCTGACTTTC,CASSQDVAGAGANVLTF
TRBJ1-5,.,TRBV18,.,TGTGCCAGCTCACCACGTGGCAGTCCTAATCAGCCCCAGCATTTT,CASSPRGSPNQPQHF
TRBJ2-5,TRBD2,TRBV20-1,few,TGCAGTGCTAGTACGACTAGCGGGAGTGAGACCCAGTACTTC,CSASTTSGSETQYF
TRBJ2-7,.,TRBV7-9,few,TGTGCCAGCACCCTGGCAGGGTCTTACGAGCAGTACTTC,CASTLAGSYEQYF
TRBJ2-4,TRBD2,TRBV6-6,few,TGTGCCAGCAGTGGGACTAGCGGAAACATTCAGTACTTC,CASSGTSGNIQYF
TRBJ2-7,TRBD2,TRBV6-6,many,TGTGCCAGCAGTTACGGGCGGGAGAGCTACGAGCAGTACTTC,CASSYGRESYEQYF
TRBJ2-3,.,TRBV12-3/TRBV12-4,once,TGTGCCAACAGCATCTACACAGATACGCAGTATTTT,CANSIYTDTQYF
TRBJ2-1,.,TRBV9,.,TGTGCCAGCAGCGTAGAGGGGGGGAACCCTGAGCAGTTCTTC,CASSVEGGNPEQFF
TRBJ2-1,TRBD2,TRBV12-3/TRBV12-4,.,TGTGCCAGCAGCGCAAGCGGGGGGGTATGGAATGAGCAGTTCTTC,CASSASGGVWNEQFF
TRBJ2-1,.,TRBV4-1,few,TGCGCCAGCAGCCAAGATACGGGAGGTCCCTCAGGGGGATACAATGAGCAGTTCTTC,CASSQDTGGPSGGYNEQFF